The clone carrying this TCR beta chain appeared a few times. The data originate from a study of cytomegalovirus exposure and HLA in healthy donors. Primers: 60 Vbeta forward and 13 Jbeta reverse. Under the authors' procedure: Later, tens of millions of unique TCR beta chains were counted in an analysis, and around 11 million of them were shared. Measured with immunoSEQ multiplex PCR; TCRdb has only the in-frame clones, and not every one. For V, J and clone size, that table is used; D and trimming come from the DNA. This sample has tens of thousands of clones, with 65% to 90% found just once. The sequenced sample consisted of PBMCs. The sequence was collected from a man in his 70s in good health and CMV-seropositive.

The CDR3 sequence is CASSDTGVTDTQYF. Written as DNA, the CDR3 is TGCGCCAGCAGTGATACGGGAGTCACAGATACGCAGTATTTT. The chain employs TRBV10-1 and TRBJ2-3, with a weak D call TRBD2 (6 bases). This CDR3 contains 14 residues. The V end was cut by 3 bases, the J end by 2 bases, with 9 bases between. Germline V CDR1 and CDR2: WNHNN, SYGVQD (reference sequence).